The subject of this entry is one T cell receptor (beta chain). As yet, its antigen is unknown. The sample is drawn from a study of T cell responses to AZD1222 COVID-19 vaccine. Study-wide findings and caveats: Nearly half of spike-specific TCRs reportedly target variant regions that are unmutated in the B.1.351 and B.1.1.7 variants.

This table comes from immunoSEQ multiplex PCR, and its TCRdb copy is limited to in-frame clones, with some not included. Among 90,000 to 150,000 clones listed, about nine tenths were seen once. This CDR3 has 13 residues. The V end lost 3 bases, the J end lost 3 bases, and 8 bases lay between the germline ends. Germline V lookup: CDR1 SGHTA, CDR2 FQGNSA. The chain couples TRBV7-2 to TRBJ2-5; possibly TRBD2 for D (6 bases). Sequencing used peripheral blood, obtained on day 0 of AZD1222 vaccination. The receptor's source is an adult in good health. In DNA form, the CDR3 reads TGTGCCAGCAGCTTGGGACTTAAAGAGACCCAGTACTTC. Protein product: CASSLGLKETQYF.